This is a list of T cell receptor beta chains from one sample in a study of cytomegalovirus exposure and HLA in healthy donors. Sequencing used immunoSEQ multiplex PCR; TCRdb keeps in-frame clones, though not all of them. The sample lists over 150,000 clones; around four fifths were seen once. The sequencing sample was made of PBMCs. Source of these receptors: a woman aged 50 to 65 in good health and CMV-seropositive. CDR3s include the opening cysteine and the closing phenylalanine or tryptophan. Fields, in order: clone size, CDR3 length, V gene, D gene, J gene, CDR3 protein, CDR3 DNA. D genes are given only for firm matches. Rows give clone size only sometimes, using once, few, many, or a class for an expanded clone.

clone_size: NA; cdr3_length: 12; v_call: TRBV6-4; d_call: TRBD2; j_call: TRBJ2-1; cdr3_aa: CASSQRGGEQFF; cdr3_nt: TGTGCCAGCAGTCAGCGGGGGGGTGAGCAGTTCTTC
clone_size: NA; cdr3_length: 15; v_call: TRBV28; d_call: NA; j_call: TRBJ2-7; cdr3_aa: CASSSLRGSSYEQYF; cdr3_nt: TGTGCCAGCAGTTCCCTGAGGGGGAGCTCCTACGAGCAGTACTTC
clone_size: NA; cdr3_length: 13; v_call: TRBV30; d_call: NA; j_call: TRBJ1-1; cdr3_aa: CAWSGQVNTEAFF; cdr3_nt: TGTGCCTGGAGTGGGCAGGTGAACACTGAAGCTTTCTTT
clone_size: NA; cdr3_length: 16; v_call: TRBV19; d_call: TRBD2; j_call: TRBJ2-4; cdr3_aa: CASSIYVAGGYDIQYF; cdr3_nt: TGTGCCAGTAGTATATACGTAGCGGGGGGGTATGACATTCAGTACTTC
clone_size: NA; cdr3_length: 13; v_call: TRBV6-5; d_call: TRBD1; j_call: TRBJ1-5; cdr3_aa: CASTRGPGQPQHF; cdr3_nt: TGTGCCAGCACGAGGGGGCCAGGTCAGCCCCAGCATTTT
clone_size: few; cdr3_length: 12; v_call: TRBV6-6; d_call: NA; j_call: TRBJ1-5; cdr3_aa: CASTSLNQPQHF; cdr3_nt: TGTGCCAGCACTAGTTTAAATCAGCCCCAGCATTTT
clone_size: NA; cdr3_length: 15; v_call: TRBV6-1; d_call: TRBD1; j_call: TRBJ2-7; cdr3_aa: CASSRGTGTPYEQYF; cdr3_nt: TGTGCCAGCAGTCGGGGGACAGGGACCCCCTACGAGCAGTACTTC
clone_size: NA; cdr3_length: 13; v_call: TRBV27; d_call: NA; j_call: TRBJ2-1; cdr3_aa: CASSSARYNEQFF; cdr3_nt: TGTGCCAGCAGTTCGGCCAGGTACAATGAGCAGTTCTTC
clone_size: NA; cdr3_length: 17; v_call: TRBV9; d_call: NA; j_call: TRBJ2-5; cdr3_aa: CASSVRPGDIAEGAQYF; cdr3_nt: TGTGCCAGCAGCGTGCGCCCAGGGGACATAGCAGAGGGGGCCCAGTACTTC
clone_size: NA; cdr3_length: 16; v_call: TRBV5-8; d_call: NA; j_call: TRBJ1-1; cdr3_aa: CASSLLPGQKNTEAFF; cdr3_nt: TGTGCCAGCAGCTTGCTTCCGGGACAAAAGAACACTGAAGCTTTCTTT
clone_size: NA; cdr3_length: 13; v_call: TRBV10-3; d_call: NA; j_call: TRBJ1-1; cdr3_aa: CAISPGQNTEAFF; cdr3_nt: TGTGCCATCAGCCCAGGACAGAACACTGAAGCTTTCTTT
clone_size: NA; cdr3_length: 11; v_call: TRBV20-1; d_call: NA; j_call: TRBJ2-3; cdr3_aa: CSVGSADTQYF; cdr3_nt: TGCAGTGTTGGTAGCGCAGATACGCAGTATTTT
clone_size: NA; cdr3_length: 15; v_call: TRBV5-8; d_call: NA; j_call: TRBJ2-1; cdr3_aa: CASSLEIIGENEQFF; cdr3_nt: TGTGCCAGCAGCTTGGAGATTATAGGGGAAAATGAGCAGTTCTTC
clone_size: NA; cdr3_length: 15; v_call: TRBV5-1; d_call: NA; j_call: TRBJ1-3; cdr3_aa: CASSYAPSSGNTIYF; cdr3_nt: TGCGCCAGCAGCTATGCCCCTAGCTCTGGAAACACCATATATTTT
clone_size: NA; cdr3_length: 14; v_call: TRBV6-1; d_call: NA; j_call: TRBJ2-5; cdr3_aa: CASSWGGLQETQYF; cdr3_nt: TGTGCCAGCAGTTGGGGGGGCCTCCAAGAGACCCAGTACTTC
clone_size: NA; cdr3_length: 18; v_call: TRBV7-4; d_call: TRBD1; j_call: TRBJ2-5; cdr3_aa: CASSLGRDRDLLQETQYF; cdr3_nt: TGTGCCAGCAGCTTAGGTCGGGACAGGGACCTTCTACAAGAGACCCAGTACTTC
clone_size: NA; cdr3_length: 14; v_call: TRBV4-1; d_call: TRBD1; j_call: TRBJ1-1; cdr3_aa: CASSPDRANTEAFF; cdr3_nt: TGCGCCAGCAGCCCCGACAGGGCCAACACTGAAGCTTTCTTT
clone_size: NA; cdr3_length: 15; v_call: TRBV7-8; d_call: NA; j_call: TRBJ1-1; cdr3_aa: CASSPRGGVNTEAFF; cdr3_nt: TGTGCCAGCAGCCCCCGAGGAGGGGTGAACACTGAAGCTTTCTTT
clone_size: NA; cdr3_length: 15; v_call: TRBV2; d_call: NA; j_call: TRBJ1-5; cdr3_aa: CASSEAGQSNQPQHF; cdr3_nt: TGTGCCAGCAGTGAAGCTGGACAGAGCAATCAGCCCCAGCATTTT
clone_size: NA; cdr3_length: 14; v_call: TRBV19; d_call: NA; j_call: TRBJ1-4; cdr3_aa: CASSRFVSNEKLFF; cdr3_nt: TGTGCCAGTAGTAGATTCGTGAGTAATGAAAAACTGTTTTTT
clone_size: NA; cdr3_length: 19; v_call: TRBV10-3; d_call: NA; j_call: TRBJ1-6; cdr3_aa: CAISESPDDRMGRNSPLHF; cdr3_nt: TGTGCCATCAGTGAGTCCCCGGACGACAGGATGGGGCGTAATTCACCCCTCCACTTT
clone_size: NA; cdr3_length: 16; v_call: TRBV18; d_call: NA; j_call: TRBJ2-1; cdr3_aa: CASSPLEVGEYNEQFF; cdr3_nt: TGTGCCAGCTCACCACTCGAGGTCGGGGAGTACAATGAGCAGTTCTTC
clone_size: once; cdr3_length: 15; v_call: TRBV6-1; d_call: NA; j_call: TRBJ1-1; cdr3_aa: CASSEVRQGDPEAFF; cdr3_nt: TGTGCCAGCAGTGAAGTGCGGCAGGGTGACCCTGAAGCTTTCTTT
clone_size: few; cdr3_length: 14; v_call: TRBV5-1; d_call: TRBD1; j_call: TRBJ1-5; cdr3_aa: CASSLVTGSQPQHF; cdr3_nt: TGCGCCAGCAGCTTGGTGACAGGGAGTCAGCCCCAGCATTTT
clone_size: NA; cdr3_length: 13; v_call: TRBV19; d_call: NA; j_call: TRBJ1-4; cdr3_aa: CASARVTNEKLFF; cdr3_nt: TGTGCCAGCGCCAGGGTAACTAATGAAAAACTGTTTTTT
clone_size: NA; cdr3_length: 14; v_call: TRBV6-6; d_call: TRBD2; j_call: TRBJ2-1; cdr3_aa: CASSSSGGAYEQFF; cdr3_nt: TGTGCCAGCAGCTCTAGCGGGGGGGCCTATGAGCAGTTCTTC
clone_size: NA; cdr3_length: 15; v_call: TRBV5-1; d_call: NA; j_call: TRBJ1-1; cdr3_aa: CASSREPKGDTEAFF; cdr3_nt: TGCGCCAGCAGTCGGGAGCCCAAAGGGGACACTGAAGCTTTCTTT
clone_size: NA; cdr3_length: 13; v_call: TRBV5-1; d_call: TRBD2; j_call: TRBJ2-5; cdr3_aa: CASSASGGETQYF; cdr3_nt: TGCGCCAGCAGCGCTAGCGGGGGAGAGACCCAGTACTTC
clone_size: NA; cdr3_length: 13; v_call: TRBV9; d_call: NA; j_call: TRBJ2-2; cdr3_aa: CASSVRLTGELFF; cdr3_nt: TGTGCCAGCAGCGTACGACTCACCGGGGAGCTGTTTTTT
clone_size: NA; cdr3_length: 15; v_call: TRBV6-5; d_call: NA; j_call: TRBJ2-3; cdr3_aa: CASSSRDTRTDTQYF; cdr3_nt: TGTGCCAGCAGTTCTCGGGACACCCGCACAGATACGCAGTATTTT
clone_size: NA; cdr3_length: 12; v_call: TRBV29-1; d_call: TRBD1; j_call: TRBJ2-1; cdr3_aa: CSNKDRSGEQFF; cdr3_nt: TGCAGCAACAAGGACAGGTCGGGTGAGCAGTTCTTC
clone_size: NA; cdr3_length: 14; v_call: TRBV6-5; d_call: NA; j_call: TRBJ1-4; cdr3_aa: CASRPGSTNEKLFF; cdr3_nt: TGTGCCAGCAGACCAGGGTCAACTAATGAAAAACTGTTTTTT
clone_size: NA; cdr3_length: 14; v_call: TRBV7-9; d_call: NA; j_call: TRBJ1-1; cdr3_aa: CASSLSRTSTEAFF; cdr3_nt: TGTGCCAGCAGCTTGAGTAGAACGAGCACTGAAGCTTTCTTT
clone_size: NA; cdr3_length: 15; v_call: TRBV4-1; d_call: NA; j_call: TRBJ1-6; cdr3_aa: CASSQVTGNNSPLHF; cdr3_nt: TGCGCCAGCAGCCAAGTAACAGGCAATAATTCACCCCTCCACTTT
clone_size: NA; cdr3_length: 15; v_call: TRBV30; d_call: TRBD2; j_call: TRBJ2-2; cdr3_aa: CAWRIGRVNTGELFF; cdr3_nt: TGTGCCTGGAGAATAGGGAGGGTGAACACCGGGGAGCTGTTTTTT
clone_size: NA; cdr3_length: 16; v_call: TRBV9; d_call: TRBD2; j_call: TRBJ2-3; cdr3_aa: CASSGAGGAGTDTQYF; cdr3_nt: TGTGCCAGCAGTGGGGCCGGGGGGGCGGGCACAGATACGCAGTATTTT
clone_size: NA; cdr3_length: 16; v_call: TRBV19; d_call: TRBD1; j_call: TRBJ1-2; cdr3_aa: CASSVYRGEANYGYTF; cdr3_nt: TGTGCCAGTAGTGTTTACAGGGGAGAAGCTAACTATGGCTACACCTTC
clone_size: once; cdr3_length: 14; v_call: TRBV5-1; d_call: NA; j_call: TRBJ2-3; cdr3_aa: CASSVAESTDTQYF; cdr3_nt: TGCGCCAGCTCTGTCGCGGAAAGCACAGATACGCAGTATTTT
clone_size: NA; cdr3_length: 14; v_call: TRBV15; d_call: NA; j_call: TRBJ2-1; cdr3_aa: CATSRGVSGNEQFF; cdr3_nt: TGTGCCACCAGCAGAGGGGTTTCGGGGAATGAGCAGTTCTTC
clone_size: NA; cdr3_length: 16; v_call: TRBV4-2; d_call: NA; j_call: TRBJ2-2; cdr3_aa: CASSPDGRHGTGELFF; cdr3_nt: TGTGCCAGCAGCCCTGATGGGAGGCACGGCACCGGGGAGCTGTTTTTT
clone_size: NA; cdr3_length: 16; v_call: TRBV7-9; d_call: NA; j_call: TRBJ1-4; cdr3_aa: CASLDPGSLINEKLFF; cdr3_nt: TGTGCCAGTCTGGATCCGGGGTCCCTAATTAATGAAAAACTGTTTTTT
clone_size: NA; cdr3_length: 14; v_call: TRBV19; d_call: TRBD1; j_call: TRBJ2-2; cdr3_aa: CASKGQGRAGELFF; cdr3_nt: TGTGCCAGTAAGGGACAGGGTAGGGCCGGGGAGCTGTTTTTT
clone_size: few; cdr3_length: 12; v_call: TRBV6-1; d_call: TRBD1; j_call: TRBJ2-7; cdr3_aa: CAAGTRGYEQYF; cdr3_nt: TGTGCTGCCGGGACCAGGGGGTACGAGCAGTACTTC
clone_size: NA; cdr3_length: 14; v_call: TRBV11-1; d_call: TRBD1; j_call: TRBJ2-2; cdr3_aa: CASSFGQGTGELFF; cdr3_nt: TGTGCCAGCAGCTTCGGACAGGGGACTGGGGAGCTGTTTTTT
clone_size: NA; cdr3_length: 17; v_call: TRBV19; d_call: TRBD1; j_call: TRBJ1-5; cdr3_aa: CASSMTGTGGQLECQHF; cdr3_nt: TGTGCCAGTAGTATGACGGGGACAGGGGGCCAACTGGAGTGCCAGCATTTT
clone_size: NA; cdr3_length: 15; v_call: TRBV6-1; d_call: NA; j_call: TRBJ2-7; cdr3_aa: CASSPPAGLGYEQYF; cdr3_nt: TGTGCCAGCAGTCCTCCGGCGGGGTTAGGCTACGAGCAGTACTTC
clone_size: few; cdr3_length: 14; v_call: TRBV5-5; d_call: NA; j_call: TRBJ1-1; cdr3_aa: CASSFGSMNTEAFF; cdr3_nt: TGTGCCAGCAGCTTTGGCAGTATGAACACTGAAGCTTTCTTT
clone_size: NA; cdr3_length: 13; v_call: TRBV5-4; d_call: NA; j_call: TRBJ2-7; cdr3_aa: CASSFGGAYEQYF; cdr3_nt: TGTGCCAGCAGCTTCGGCGGTGCCTACGAGCAGTACTTC
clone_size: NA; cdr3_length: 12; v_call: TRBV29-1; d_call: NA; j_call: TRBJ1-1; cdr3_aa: CSVSTVNTEAFF; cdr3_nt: TGCAGCGTGTCGACAGTGAACACTGAAGCTTTCTTT
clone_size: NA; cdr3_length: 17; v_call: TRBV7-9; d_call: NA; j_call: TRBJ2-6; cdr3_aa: CASSLARAGVGANVLTF; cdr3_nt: TGTGCCAGCAGCTTAGCGAGGGCAGGGGTTGGGGCCAACGTCCTGACTTTC
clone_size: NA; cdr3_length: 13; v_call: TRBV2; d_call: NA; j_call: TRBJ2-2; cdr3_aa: CASSLKFAGELFF; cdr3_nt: TGTGCCAGCAGCCTAAAATTTGCCGGGGAGCTGTTTTTT
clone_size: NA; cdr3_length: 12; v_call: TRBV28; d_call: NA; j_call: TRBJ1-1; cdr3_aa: CASRAMNTEAFF; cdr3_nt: TGTGCCAGCAGGGCCATGAACACTGAAGCTTTCTTT
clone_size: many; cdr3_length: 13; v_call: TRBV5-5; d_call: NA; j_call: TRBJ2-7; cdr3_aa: CASRRDSIYEQYF; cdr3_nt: TGTGCCAGCAGACGAGACAGTATCTACGAGCAGTACTTC